The sample holds one count of the clone carrying this TCR beta chain. V was cut by 7 bases and J by 2 bases, with 9 bases left in between. Per germline, CDR1 LNHDA and CDR2 SQIVND (reference sequence). This CDR3 is built from 13 residues. This sample is part of a study of blood T cell repertoires in COVID-19. Study context: Collection of acute and convalescent COVID-19 samples took place in the United States, Italy and Spain.

The table came from immunoSEQ multiplex PCR; TCRdb's copy has only in-frame clones and leaves some out. This table holds roughly 73,000 clones, 70% to 90% found once. The chain links TRBV19 to TRBJ2-1, with D perhaps matching TRBD2 (5 bases). The clonotype originates from a man in his 70s with active or convalescent COVID-19. The sequenced sample was peripheral blood. The CDR3 DNA reads TGTGCCAGTACGGGGAGCCCCTACAATGAGCAGTTCTTC. This gives the protein CASTGSPYNEQFF.